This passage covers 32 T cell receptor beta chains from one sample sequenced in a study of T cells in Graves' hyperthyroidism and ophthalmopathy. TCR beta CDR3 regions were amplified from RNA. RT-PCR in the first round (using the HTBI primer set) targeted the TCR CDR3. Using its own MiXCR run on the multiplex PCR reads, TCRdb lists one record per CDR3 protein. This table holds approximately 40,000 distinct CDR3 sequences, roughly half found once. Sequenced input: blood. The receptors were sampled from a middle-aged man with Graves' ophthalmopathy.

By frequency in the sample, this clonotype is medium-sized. CDR3 coding DNA: TGTGCCACCAGCAGAGGTGGGAGTAACACCGGGGAGCTGTTTTTT. Protein product: CATSRGGSNTGELFF. The chain carries TRBV15 and TRBJ2-2; weak D call: TRBD2 (5 bases). With 1 base removed from V and 2 bases from J, the gap between germline ends came to 8 bases. The V gene's germline CDR1 is LNHNV and CDR2 YYDKDF (reference sequence). The CDR3 runs to 15 residues.

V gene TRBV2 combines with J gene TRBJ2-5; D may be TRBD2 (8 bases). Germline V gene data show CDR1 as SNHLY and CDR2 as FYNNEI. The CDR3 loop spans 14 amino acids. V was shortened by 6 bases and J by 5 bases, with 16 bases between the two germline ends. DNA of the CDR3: TGTGCCAGCAGCGGGGGGGACAGTGATGAGACCCAGTACTTC. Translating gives CASSGGDSDETQYF.

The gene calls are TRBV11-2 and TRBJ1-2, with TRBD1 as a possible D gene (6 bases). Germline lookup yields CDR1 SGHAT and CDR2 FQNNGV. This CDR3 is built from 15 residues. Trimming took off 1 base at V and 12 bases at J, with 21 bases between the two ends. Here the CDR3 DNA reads TGTGCCAGCAGCTTAGTGATTTGGGACACCTCTGGAAACACCTTC. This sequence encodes CASSLVIWDTSGNTF.

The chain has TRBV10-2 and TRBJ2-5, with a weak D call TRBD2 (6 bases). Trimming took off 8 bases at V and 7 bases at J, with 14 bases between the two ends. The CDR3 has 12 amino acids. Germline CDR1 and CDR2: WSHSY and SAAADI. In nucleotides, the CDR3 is TGCGCCAGCTCGACTAGTTCGGTGACCCAGTACTTC. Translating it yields CASSTSSVTQYF.

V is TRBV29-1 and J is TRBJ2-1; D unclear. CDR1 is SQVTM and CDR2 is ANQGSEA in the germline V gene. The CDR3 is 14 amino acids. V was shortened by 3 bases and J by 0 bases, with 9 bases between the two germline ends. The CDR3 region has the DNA TGCAGCGTTGACATATTAGTCTCCTACAATGAGCAGTTCTTC. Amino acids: CSVDILVSYNEQFF.

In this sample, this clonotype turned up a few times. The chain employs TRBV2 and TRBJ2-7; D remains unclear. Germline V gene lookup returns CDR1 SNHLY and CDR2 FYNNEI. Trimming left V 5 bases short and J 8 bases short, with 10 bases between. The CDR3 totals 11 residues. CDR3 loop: CASSLTEQQYF. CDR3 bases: TGTGCCAGCAGTTTAACCGAACAGCAGTACTTC.

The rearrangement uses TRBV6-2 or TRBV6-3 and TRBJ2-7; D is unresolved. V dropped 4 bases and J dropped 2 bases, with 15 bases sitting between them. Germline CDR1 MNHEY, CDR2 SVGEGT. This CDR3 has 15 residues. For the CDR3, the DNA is TGTGCCAGCAGTTCATTTGAGGCTGCCACCTACGAGCAGTACTTC. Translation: CASSSFEAATYEQYF.

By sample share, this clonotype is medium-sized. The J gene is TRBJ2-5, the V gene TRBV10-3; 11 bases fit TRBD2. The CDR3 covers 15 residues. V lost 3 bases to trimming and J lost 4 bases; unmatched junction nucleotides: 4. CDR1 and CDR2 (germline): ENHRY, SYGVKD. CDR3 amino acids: CAISDATSGVETQYF. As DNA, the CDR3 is TGTGCCATCAGTGATGCGACTAGCGGGGTAGAGACCCAGTACTTC.

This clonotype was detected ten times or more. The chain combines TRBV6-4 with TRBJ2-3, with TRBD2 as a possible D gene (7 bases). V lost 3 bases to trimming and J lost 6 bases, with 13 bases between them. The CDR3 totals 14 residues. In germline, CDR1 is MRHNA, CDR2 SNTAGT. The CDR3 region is CASSEGGGGDTQYF. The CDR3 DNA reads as TGTGCCAGCAGTGAGGGGGGAGGGGGGGATACGCAGTATTTT.

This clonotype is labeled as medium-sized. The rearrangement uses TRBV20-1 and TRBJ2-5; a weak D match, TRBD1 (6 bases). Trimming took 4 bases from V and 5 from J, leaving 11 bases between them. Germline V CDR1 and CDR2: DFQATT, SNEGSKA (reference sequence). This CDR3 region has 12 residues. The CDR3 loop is CSANHRVETQYF. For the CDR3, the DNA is TGCAGTGCTAATCACAGGGTTGAGACCCAGTACTTC.

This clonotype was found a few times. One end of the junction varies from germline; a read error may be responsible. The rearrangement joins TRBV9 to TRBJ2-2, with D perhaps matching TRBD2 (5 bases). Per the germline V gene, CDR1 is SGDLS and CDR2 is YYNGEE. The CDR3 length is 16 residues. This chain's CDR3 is CASSPLVPPNTGELFF. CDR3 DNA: TGTGCCAGCAGCCCTTTAGTCCCCCCGAACACCGGGGAGCTGTTCTTT.

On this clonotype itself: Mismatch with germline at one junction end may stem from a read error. The CDR3 protein is CASSLARGGELYF. DNA for the CDR3: TGTGCCAGCAGCTTAGCGCGGGGCGGGGAGCTGTACTTC. The gene calls are TRBV7-2 and TRBJ2-7; TRBD2 might be the D (6 bases). The CDR3 loop spans 13 amino acids. Germline assignment: CDR1 SGHTA and CDR2 FQGNSA.

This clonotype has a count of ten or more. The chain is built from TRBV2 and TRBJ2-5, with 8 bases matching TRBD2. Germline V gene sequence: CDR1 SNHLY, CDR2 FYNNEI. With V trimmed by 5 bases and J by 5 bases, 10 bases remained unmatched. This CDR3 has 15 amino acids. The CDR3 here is CASSLSGGLGETQYF. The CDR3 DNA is TGTGCCAGCAGTCTAAGCGGGGGTTTGGGGGAGACCCAGTACTTC.

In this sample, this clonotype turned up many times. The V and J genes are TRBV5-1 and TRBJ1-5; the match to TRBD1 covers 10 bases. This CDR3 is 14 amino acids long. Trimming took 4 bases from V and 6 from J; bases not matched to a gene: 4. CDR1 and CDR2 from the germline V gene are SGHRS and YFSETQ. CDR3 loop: CASSPTGGFQPQHF. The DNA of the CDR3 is TGCGCCAGCAGCCCGACAGGGGGCTTTCAGCCCCAGCATTTT. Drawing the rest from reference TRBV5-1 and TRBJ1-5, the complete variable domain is KAGVTQTPRYLIKTRGQQVTLSCSPISGHRSVSWYQQTPGQGLQFLFEYFSETQRNKGNFPGRFSGRQFSNSRSEMNVSTLELGDSALYLCASSPTGGFQPQHFGDGTRLSIL.

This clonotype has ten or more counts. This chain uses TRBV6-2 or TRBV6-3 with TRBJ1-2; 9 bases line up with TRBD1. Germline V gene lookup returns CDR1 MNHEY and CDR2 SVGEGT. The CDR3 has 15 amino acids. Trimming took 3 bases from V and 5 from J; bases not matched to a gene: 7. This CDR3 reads CASSYPDRGVYGYTF. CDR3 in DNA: TGTGCCAGCAGTTATCCCGACAGGGGGGTGTATGGCTACACCTTC.

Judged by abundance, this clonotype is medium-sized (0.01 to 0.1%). CDR3 in amino acids: CSVETAESGNTIYF. The CDR3 nucleotides read TGCAGCGTTGAGACAGCAGAATCTGGAAACACCATATATTTT. This sequence joins TRBV29-1 and TRBJ1-3; possibly TRBD1 for D (5 bases). The CDR3 is 14 residues long. The V and J ends lost 3 bases and 1 base respectively, with 10 bases between them. The germline CDR1 and CDR2 sequences are SQVTM and ANQGSEA.

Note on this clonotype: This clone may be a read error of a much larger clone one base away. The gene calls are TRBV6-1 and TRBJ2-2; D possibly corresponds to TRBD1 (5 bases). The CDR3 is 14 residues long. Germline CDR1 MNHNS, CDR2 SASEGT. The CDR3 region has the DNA TGTGCCGGCAGTCGGCAGGGCGACACCGGGGAGCTGTTTTTT. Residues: CAGSRQGDTGELFF.

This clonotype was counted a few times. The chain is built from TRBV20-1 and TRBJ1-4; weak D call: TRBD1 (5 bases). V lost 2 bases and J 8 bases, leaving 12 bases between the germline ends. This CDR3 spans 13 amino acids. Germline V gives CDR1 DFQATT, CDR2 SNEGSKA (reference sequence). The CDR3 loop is CSARWGMIEKLFF. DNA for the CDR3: TGCAGTGCTAGATGGGGGATGATAGAAAAACTGTTTTTT.

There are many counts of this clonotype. DNA for the CDR3: TGTGCCAGCAGAATCCGGGACAGGGGTTACGAGCAGTACTTC. It specifies CASRIRDRGYEQYF. The chain is built from TRBV7-9 and TRBJ2-7; 10 positions agree with TRBD1. The CDR3 loop spans 14 amino acids. CDR1 is SEHNR, CDR2 FQNEAQ, per germline (reference sequence). With V trimmed by 6 bases and J by 4 bases, 6 bases remained unmatched.

The CDR3 nucleotides are TGCGCCAGCAGCCAAGAAGGCTACACCTTC. This sequence encodes CASSQEGYTF. J is TRBJ1-2 and V is TRBV4-1; D ambiguous. V lost 0 bases and J lost 8, with 1 base in between. Per the germline V gene, CDR1 is MGHRA and CDR2 is YSYEKL. There are 10 residues in the CDR3.

CDR3 bases: TGTGCCAGCAGCGGGGGGACCTACGACGAGCAGTTCTTC. This encodes CASSGGTYDEQFF. The genes are TRBV6-6 and TRBJ2-1; the match to TRBD2 covers 7 bases. Per germline, CDR1 MNHNY and CDR2 SVGAGI (reference sequence). The CDR3 has 13 residues. J lost 10 bases, V lost 6 bases, and 9 bases had no gene match.

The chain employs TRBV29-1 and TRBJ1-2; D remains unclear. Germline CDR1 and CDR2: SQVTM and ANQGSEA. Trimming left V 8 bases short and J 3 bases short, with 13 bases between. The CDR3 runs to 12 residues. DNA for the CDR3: TGCAGCAGAGGCCAGGCTGACTATGGCTACACCTTC. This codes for CSRGQADYGYTF.

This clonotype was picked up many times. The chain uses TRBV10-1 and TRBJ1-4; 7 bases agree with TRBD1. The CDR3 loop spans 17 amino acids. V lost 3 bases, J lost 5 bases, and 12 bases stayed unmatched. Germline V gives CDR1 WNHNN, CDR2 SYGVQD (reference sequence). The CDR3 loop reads CASSEQEVDRQNEKLFF. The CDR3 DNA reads TGCGCCAGCAGTGAACAGGAAGTGGACAGGCAAAATGAAAAACTGTTTTTT.

The CDR3 spells CSISQNGGNTEAFF. CDR3 in DNA: TGCAGTATCAGTCAGAATGGGGGGAACACTGAAGCTTTCTTT. V usage is TRBV20-1 and J usage is TRBJ1-1; D is possibly TRBD1 (5 bases). This CDR3 is 14 amino acids long. V was clipped by 8 bases and J by 1 base, with 17 bases between them. The germline V gene has CDR1 DFQATT and CDR2 SNEGSKA (reference sequence).

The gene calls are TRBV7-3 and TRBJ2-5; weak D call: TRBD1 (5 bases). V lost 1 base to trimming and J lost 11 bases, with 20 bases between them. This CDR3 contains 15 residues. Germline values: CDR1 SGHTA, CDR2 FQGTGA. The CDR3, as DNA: TGTGCCAGCAGCTTAAATGCAGGGCTCACAGATACGCAGTACTTC. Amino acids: CASSLNAGLTDTQYF. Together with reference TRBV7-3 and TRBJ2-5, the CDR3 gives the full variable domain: GAGVSQTPSNKVTEKGKYVELRCDPISGHTALYWYRQSLGQGPEFLIYFQGTGAADDSGLPNDRFFAVRPEGSVSTLKIQRTERGDSAVYLCASSLNAGLTDTQYFGPGTRLLVL.

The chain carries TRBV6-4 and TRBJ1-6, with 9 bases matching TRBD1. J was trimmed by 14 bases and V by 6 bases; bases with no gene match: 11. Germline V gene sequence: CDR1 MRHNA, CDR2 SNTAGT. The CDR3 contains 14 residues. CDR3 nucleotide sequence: TGTGCCAGCAGGGAGGGACAGGGAAGCGGATCCCTCCACTTT. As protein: CASREGQGSGSLHF.

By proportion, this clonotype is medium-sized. The CDR3 DNA reads TGTGCCAGTAGTTTTCACAGTTTGGTCGGCTACACCTTC. Encoded protein: CASSFHSLVGYTF. The chain couples TRBV19 to TRBJ1-2, with D unresolved. The germline V gene encodes CDR1 LNHDA and CDR2 SQIVND (reference sequence). The CDR3 is 13 amino acids. V gave up 5 bases and J gave up 8 bases, with 15 bases separating them.

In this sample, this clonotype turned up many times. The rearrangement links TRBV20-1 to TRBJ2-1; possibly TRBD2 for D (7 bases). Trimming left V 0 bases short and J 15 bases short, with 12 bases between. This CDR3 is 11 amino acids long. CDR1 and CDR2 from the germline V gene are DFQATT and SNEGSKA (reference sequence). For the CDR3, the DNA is TGCAGTGCTAGAGAAGGACTAGGGGGGTTCTTC. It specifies CSAREGLGGFF.

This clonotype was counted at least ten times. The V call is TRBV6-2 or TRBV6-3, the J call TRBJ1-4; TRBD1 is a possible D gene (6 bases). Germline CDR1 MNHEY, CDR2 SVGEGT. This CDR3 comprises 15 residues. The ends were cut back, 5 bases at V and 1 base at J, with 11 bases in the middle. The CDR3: CASSDPGETNEKLFF. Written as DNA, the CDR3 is TGTGCCAGCAGTGACCCAGGGGAAACTAATGAAAAACTGTTTTTT.

The CDR3 here is CSAKIYGSSYNSPLHF. The DNA of the CDR3 is TGCAGTGCGAAAATCTACGGGAGCTCCTATAATTCACCCCTCCACTTT. This rearrangement joins TRBV20-1 to TRBJ1-6; D is ambiguous. The V and J ends lost 6 bases and 0 bases respectively, with 15 bases between them. The germline CDR1 and CDR2 sequences are DFQATT and SNEGSKA (reference sequence). CDR3 length: 16 residues.

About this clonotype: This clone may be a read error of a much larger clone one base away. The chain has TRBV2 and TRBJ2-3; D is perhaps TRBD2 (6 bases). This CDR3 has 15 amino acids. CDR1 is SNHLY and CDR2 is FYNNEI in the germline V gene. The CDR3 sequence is CASSSGTLIGDTRYF. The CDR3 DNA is TGTGCCAGCAGTTCAGGGACTCTTATTGGTGATACGCGGTATTTT.

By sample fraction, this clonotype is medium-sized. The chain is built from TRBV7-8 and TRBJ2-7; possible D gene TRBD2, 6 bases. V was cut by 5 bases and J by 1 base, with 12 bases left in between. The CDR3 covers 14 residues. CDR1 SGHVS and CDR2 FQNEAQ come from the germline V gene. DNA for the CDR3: TGTGCCAGCAGCAAGGGTGGGGGGTCCTACGAGCAGTACTTC. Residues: CASSKGGGSYEQYF. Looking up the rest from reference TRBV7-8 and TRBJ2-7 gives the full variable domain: GAGVSQSPRYKVAKRGQDVALRCDPISGHVSLFWYQQALGQGPEFLTYFQNEAQLDKSGLPSDRFFAERPEGSVSTLKIQRTQQEDSAVYLCASSKGGGSYEQYFGPGTRLTVT.